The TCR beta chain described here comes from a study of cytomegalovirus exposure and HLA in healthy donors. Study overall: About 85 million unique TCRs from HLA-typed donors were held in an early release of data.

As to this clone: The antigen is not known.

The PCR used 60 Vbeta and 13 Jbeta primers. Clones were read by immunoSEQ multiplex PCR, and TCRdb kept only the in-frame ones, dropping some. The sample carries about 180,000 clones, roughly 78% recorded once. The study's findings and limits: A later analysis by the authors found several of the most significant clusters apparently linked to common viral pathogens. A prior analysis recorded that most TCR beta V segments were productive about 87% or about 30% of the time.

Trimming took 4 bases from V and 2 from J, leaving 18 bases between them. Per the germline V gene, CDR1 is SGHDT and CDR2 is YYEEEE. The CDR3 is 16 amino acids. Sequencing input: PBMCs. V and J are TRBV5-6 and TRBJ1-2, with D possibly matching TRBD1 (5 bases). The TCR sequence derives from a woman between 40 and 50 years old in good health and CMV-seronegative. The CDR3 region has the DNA TGTGCCAGCAGCGGATTGACGGACATCCTCAACTATGGCTACACCTTC. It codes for CASSGLTDILNYGYTF.